These 26 T cell receptor beta chains were sequenced from one sample in a study of cytomegalovirus exposure and HLA in healthy donors. Primers: 60 Vbeta forward and 13 Jbeta reverse. Libraries were prepared by immunoSEQ multiplex PCR; TCRdb keeps only in-frame clonotypes and omits some of them. The sample contains some 170,000 clones, about 80% of which appear only once. The sequenced sample was PBMCs. These receptors originate from a woman between 25 and 40 years old in good health and CMV-seronegative.

V gene TRBV27 combines with J gene TRBJ2-7, with a tentative D call TRBD1 (7 bases). The CDR3 has 13 residues. The ends were cut back, 6 bases at V and 3 bases at J, with 12 bases in the middle. Germline assignment: CDR1 MNHEY and CDR2 SMNVEV (reference sequence). The CDR3 sequence: CASRSGGNYEQYF. CDR3 nucleotide sequence: TGTGCCAGCAGGTCAGGGGGGAACTACGAGCAGTACTTC.

The chain links TRBV5-5 to TRBJ1-5; weak D call: TRBD1 (6 bases). This CDR3 has 14 amino acids. The germline V gene encodes CDR1 SGHKS and CDR2 YYEKEE (reference sequence). The V end lost 1 base, the J end lost 4 bases, and 9 bases lay between the germline ends. CDR3 amino acids: CASSLRQGNQPQHF. The DNA for the CDR3 is TGTGCCAGCAGCTTGAGGCAGGGGAATCAGCCCCAGCATTTT.

The chain joins TRBV30 to TRBJ1-3; D is ambiguous. With 0 bases removed from V and 4 bases from J, the gap between germline ends came to 10 bases. The CDR3 sequence is 14 residues long. Germline V gene lookup returns CDR1 GTSNPN and CDR2 SVGIG (reference sequence). The CDR3 loop is CAWSVVLSGNTIYF. In DNA form, the CDR3 reads TGTGCCTGGAGTGTCGTCCTTTCCGGAAACACCATATATTTT.

The V gene is TRBV12-5, the J gene TRBJ2-1; TRBD2 matches 12 bases. Trimming took 6 bases from V and 8 from J; bases not matched to a gene: 14. There are 17 residues in the CDR3. Germline values: CDR1 LGHNT, CDR2 FRNRAP. The CDR3 loop reads CASGRAATSGRRYEQFF. The CDR3 region has the DNA TGTGCTAGTGGCCGGGCGGCTACTAGCGGGAGGAGGTATGAGCAGTTCTTC.

The chain uses TRBV28 and TRBJ1-1; D remains unclear. V dropped 6 bases and J dropped 4 bases, with 15 bases sitting between them. CDR1 and CDR2 (germline): MDHEN, SYDVKM. The CDR3 has 14 residues. The CDR3 DNA follows: TGTGCCAGCAGCTTAACCGGGGAGACCACTGAAGCTTTCTTT. Translated, it gives CASSLTGETTEAFF.

This clone was counted a single time. This sequence joins TRBV5-4 and TRBJ2-5; D remains ambiguous. Germline V CDR1 and CDR2: SGHNT, YYREEE (reference sequence). V lost 4 bases, J lost 5 bases, and 9 bases lay in between. The CDR3 is 12 residues long. Written as DNA, the CDR3 is TGTGCCAGCAGCCGGTTACCGGAGACCCAGTACTTC. As protein: CASSRLPETQYF.

The genes are TRBV7-2 and TRBJ2-5; possibly TRBD2 for D (5 bases). The V gene's germline CDR1 is SGHTA and CDR2 FQGNSA. The length of the CDR3 is 14 residues. Trimming left V 4 bases short and J 1 base short, with 10 bases between. CDR3: CASSSKRIQETQYF. The CDR3 DNA sequence: TGTGCCAGCAGCTCTAAGCGGATCCAAGAGACCCAGTACTTC.

This clone has only a few counts. Other DNA sequences in the sample encode the same CDR3. The chain employs TRBV19 and TRBJ2-1; 8 nucleotides agree with TRBD2. The V gene's germline CDR1 is LNHDA and CDR2 SQIVND (reference sequence). CDR3 length: 14 amino acids. V gave up 2 bases and J gave up 5 bases; unmatched junction bases: 2. This CDR3 reads CASSIREGNNEQFF. CDR3 bases: TGTGCCAGTAGTATACGGGAGGGAAACAATGAGCAGTTCTTC.

The chain couples TRBV7-3 to TRBJ2-1, with D uncertain. The germline V gene encodes CDR1 SGHTA and CDR2 FQGTGA. V was trimmed by 4 bases and J by 3 bases, leaving 13 bases between them. This CDR3 is built from 15 residues. The CDR3 here is CASSSSLEYYNEQFF. The CDR3 DNA is TGTGCCAGCAGCTCATCCCTCGAGTACTACAATGAGCAGTTCTTC.

The chain has TRBV2 and TRBJ1-1; D might be TRBD1 (5 bases). Trimming left V 8 bases short and J 1 base short, with 8 bases between. The CDR3 runs to 12 residues. The germline V gene encodes CDR1 SNHLY and CDR2 FYNNEI. CDR3 in amino acids: CASETGNTEAFF. The DNA for the CDR3 is TGTGCCAGCGAAACAGGGAACACTGAAGCTTTCTTT. Together with reference TRBV2 and TRBJ1-1, the CDR3 gives the full variable domain: EPEVTQTPSHQVTQMGQEVILRCVPISNHLYFYWYRQILGQKVEFLVSFYNNEISEKSEIFDDQFSVERPDGSNFTLKIRSTKLEDSAMYFCASETGNTEAFFGQGTRLTVV.

The chain carries TRBV19 and TRBJ1-2, with a weak D call TRBD1 (6 bases). This CDR3 is built from 13 residues. The germline gives CDR1 LNHDA, CDR2 SQIVND (reference sequence). The ends were cut back, 5 bases at V and 7 bases at J, with 14 bases in the middle. Written as DNA, the CDR3 is TGTGCCAGTAGTCCAACGGGGGGCTTTGGCTACACCTTC. Protein: CASSPTGGFGYTF.

In this sample, this clone turned up a few times. Other DNA sequences of this sample code for an identical CDR3. The chain has TRBV19 and TRBJ2-7, with 11 bases that match TRBD1. The germline V gene has CDR1 LNHDA and CDR2 SQIVND (reference sequence). CDR3 length: 15 residues. The V gene end was trimmed by 3 bases and the J gene end by 2 bases; junction bases not matched to a gene: 3. Written as DNA, the CDR3 is TGTGCCAGTAGTATTTCGGGACAGGGGGCCTACGAGCAGTACTTC. Protein product: CASSISGQGAYEQYF.

The genes are TRBV9 and TRBJ1-5; D ambiguous. V was trimmed by 4 bases and J by 4 bases, leaving 9 bases between them. The CDR3 covers 13 residues. Germline values: CDR1 SGDLS, CDR2 YYNGEE. The CDR3 region has the DNA TGTGCCAGCAGCACCCGACTGAATCAGCCCCAGCATTTT. The encoded protein is CASSTRLNQPQHF.

V is TRBV23-1 and J is TRBJ1-3; 8 nucleotides agree with TRBD1. TRBV23-1 belongs to the ORF category, with a function that is uncertain. The CDR3 spans 16 residues. Losses at the gene ends were 0 bases for V and 0 bases for J; bases not matched to a gene: 1. CDR3 DNA: TGCGCCAGCAGTCAATCTGACAGGGGCTCTGGAAACACCATATATTTT. This translates into CASSQSDRGSGNTIYF.

Remarks on this clone: Mismatch with germline at one junction end may stem from a read error. The chain joins TRBV27 to TRBJ2-6; 9 bases are shared with TRBD1. The germline CDR1 and CDR2 sequences are MNHEY and SMNVEV (reference sequence). The CDR3 loop spans 17 amino acids. CDR3 sequence: CASSPGTGFSGANGLTF. CDR3 nucleotides: TGTGCCAGCAGCCCCGGGACAGGGTTCTCTGGGGCCAACGGCCTGACTTTC.

This rearrangement joins TRBV4-3 to TRBJ2-5, with TRBD1 identical over 8 bases. V lost 4 bases, J lost 5 bases, and 9 bases stayed unmatched. Germline V lookup: CDR1 LGHNA, CDR2 YSLEER. The CDR3 has 15 amino acids. This chain's CDR3 is CASSPGQGSFETQYF. In nucleotides, the CDR3 is TGCGCCAGCAGCCCAGGACAGGGATCGTTTGAGACCCAGTACTTC.

CDR3 amino acids: CASSSTGTGERIYGYTF. Here the CDR3 DNA reads TGTGCCAGCAGTTCAACCGGGACAGGGGAAAGAATCTATGGCTACACCTTC. The chain recombines TRBV27 with TRBJ1-2; 10 bases match TRBD1. The CDR3 contains 17 residues. From germline, CDR1 is MNHEY and CDR2 SMNVEV (reference sequence). V shed 4 bases and J 4 bases; nucleotides not matched to a gene: 12.

The chain links TRBV28 to TRBJ2-4; D ambiguous. The length of the CDR3 is 13 residues. The V gene's germline CDR1 is MDHEN and CDR2 SYDVKM. V gave up 11 bases and J gave up 1 base, with 12 bases separating them. CDR3 nucleotide sequence: TGTGCCGTTGCCCGGTTTGCCAAAAACATTCAGTACTTC. Translation: CAVARFAKNIQYF.

The chain recombines TRBV7-8 with TRBJ1-1, with 7 bases lining up with TRBD1. The length of the CDR3 is 16 residues. V was pared by 1 base and J by 1 base, with 6 bases of the junction left unmatched. Germline assignment: CDR1 SGHVS and CDR2 FQNEAQ. This chain's CDR3 is CASSLGSKGANTEAFF. DNA of the CDR3: TGTGCCAGCAGCTTAGGAAGTAAGGGGGCGAACACTGAAGCTTTCTTT.

The rearrangement uses TRBV28 and TRBJ1-3; D uncertain. Deletions cut 6 bases from V and 3 bases from J, with 15 bases between. Germline CDR1 MDHEN, CDR2 SYDVKM. CDR3 length: 15 amino acids. The CDR3 sequence: CASRLELGSGNTIYF. Written as DNA, the CDR3 is TGTGCCAGCAGACTAGAACTGGGAAGTGGAAACACCATATATTTT.

This chain joins TRBV5-1 and TRBJ1-4; 9 positions agree with TRBD1. Looked up from germline, CDR1 is SGHRS and CDR2 is YFSETQ. Germline trimming cut 1 base from V and 8 bases from J; bases unmatched to any gene: 18. This CDR3 has 19 residues. The CDR3 DNA reads TGCGCCAGCAGCTTGCCCCGACAGGGGGTGCCTTTCGGCCGCGAAAAACTGTTTTTT. Encoded protein: CASSLPRQGVPFGREKLFF.

V is TRBV11-2 and J is TRBJ2-5, with D tentatively TRBD2 (5 bases). CDR3 size: 15 residues. V lost 5 bases to trimming and J lost 2 bases, with 15 bases between them. Germline CDR1 SGHAT, CDR2 FQNNGV. This CDR3 reads CASSPLFGGQETQYF. The CDR3 nucleotides are TGTGCCAGCAGCCCACTTTTCGGAGGACAAGAGACCCAGTACTTC.

This clone was recorded once. The chain couples TRBV15 to TRBJ1-1; D uncertain. Germline V gene lookup returns CDR1 LNHNV and CDR2 YYDKDF (reference sequence). V dropped 0 bases and J dropped 3 bases, with 5 bases sitting between them. The CDR3 is 13 amino acids. The CDR3 region has the DNA TGTGCCACCAGCAGAGATCAGGACACTGAAGCTTTCTTT. Translating it yields CATSRDQDTEAFF.

This chain joins TRBV7-2 and TRBJ2-7; TRBD1 agrees at 8 bases. Trimming removed 5 bases from V and 5 bases from J; junction bases left unmatched: 11. CDR3 length: 15 amino acids. The germline CDR1 and CDR2 sequences are SGHTA and FQGNSA. The CDR3 reads CASSATGGRRDEQYF. The CDR3 region has the DNA TGTGCCAGCAGCGCAACAGGGGGTAGGAGAGACGAGCAGTACTTC.

The J gene is TRBJ2-3, the V gene TRBV27; D is possibly TRBD2 (5 bases). Trimming removed 2 bases from V and 6 bases from J, with 15 bases in between. This CDR3 is built from 15 residues. The germline CDR1 and CDR2 sequences are MNHEY and SMNVEV (reference sequence). In DNA, the CDR3 is TGTGCCAGCAGTTTAAATTTTCCTAGCTCTGATACGCAGTATTTT. Protein: CASSLNFPSSDTQYF.

CDR3 nucleotides: TGTGCCAGCAGCTTAAAGGGGAACCCTTACAATGAGCAGTTCTTC. Its protein product is CASSLKGNPYNEQFF. This chain links TRBV11-3 with TRBJ2-1, with D possibly TRBD1 on 5 matching bases. CDR1 and CDR2 (germline): SGHNT, YENEEA. V was shortened by 2 bases and J by 4 bases, with 12 bases between the two germline ends. The CDR3 consists of 15 residues.